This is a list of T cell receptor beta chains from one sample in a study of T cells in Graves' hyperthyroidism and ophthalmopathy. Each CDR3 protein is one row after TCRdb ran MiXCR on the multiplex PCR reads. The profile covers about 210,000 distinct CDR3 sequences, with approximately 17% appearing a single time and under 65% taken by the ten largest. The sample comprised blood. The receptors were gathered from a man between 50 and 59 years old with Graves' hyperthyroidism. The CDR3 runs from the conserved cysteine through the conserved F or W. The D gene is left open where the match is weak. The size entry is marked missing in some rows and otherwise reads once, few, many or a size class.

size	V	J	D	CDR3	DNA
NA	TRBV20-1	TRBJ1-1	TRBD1	CRPGQMNTEAFF	TGCAGGCCGGGACAGATGAACACTGAAGCTTTCTTT
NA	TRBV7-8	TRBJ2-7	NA	CASSLDLGAAEQYF	TGTGCCAGCAGCTTAGACCTGGGGGCGGCCGAGCAGTACTTC
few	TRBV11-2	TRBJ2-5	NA	CASSLGRMEAGEGETQYF	TGTGCCAGCAGCTTAGGAAGGATGGAGGCAGGGGAGGGGGAGACCCAGTACTTC
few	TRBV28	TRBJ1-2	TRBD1	CASRRRTGFTPGGYTF	TGTGCCAGCAGACGCCGGACAGGCTTCACTCCAGGTGGCTACACCTTC
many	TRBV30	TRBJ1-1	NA	CAWNRPGHENTEAFF	TGTGCCTGGAACCGACCGGGACACGAGAACACTGAAGCTTTCTTT
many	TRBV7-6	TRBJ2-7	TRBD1	CASSPRTGKGTYEQYF	TGTGCCAGCAGCCCTCGGACAGGGAAAGGGACCTACGAGCAGTACTTC
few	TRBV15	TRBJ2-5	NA	CATSETREGTQYF	TGTGCCACCAGCGAGACTAGGGAAGGGACCCAGTACTTC
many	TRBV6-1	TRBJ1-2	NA	CASSDRGNYGYTF	TGTGCCAGCAGTGACAGGGGTAACTATGGCTACACCTTC
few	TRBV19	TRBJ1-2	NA	CASSIRQASYGYTF	TGTGCCAGTAGTATCCGACAGGCTTCGTATGGCTACACCTTC
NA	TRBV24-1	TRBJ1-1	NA	CATAGHMNTEALF	TGTGCCACCGCGGGACACATGAACACTGAAGCTCTCTTT
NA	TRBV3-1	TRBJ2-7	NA	CASSQFLGPYEQYF	TGTGCCAGCAGCCAATTTTTAGGGCCCTACGAGCAGTACTTC
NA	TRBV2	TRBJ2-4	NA	CASSESGARGIQYF	TGTGCCAGCAGTGAATCAGGGGCAAGGGGCATTCAGTACTTC
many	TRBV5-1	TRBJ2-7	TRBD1	CASSLAGTAAYEQYF	TGCGCCAGCAGCTTGGCCGGGACAGCGGCCTACGAGCAGTACTTC
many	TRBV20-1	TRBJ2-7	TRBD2	CSARGRLAGSYEQYF	TGCAGTGCTAGAGGACGACTAGCGGGGTCCTACGAGCAGTACTTC
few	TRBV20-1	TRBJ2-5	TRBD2	CSAGTSGVRQETQYF	TGCAGTGCGGGGACTAGCGGAGTCAGGCAAGAGACCCAGTACTTC
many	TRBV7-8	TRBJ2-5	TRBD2	CASSLYSGSRQETQYF	TGTGCCAGCAGCTTATATAGCGGGAGTCGACAAGAGACCCAGTACTTC
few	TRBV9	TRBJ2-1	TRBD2	CASSPRDYSEQFF	TGTGCCAGCAGCCCCCGGGACTACAGTGAGCAGTTCTTC
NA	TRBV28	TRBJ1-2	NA	CASSLDHWRGYTF	TGTGCCAGCAGTTTGGACCACTGGCGGGGCTACACCTTC
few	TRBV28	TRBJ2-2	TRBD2	CASSPPSGRPKSGELFF	TGTGCCAGCAGCCCCCCTAGCGGGAGACCGAAGTCCGGGGAGCTGTTTTTT
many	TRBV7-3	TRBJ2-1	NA	CASSSDPGMPNEQFF	TGTGCCAGCAGCTCCGATCCCGGGATGCCCAATGAGCAGTTCTTC
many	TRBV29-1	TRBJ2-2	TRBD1	CSVGRQGGTGELFF	TGCAGCGTTGGCAGACAGGGGGGCACCGGGGAGCTGTTTTTT
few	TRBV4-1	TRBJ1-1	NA	CASSHSRNFSPLGTEAFF	TGCGCCAGCAGCCATTCACGGAATTTTAGCCCGTTGGGCACTGAAGCTTTCTTT
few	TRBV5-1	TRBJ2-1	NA	CASGYRSSYNEQFF	TGCGCCAGCGGATACAGAAGCTCCTACAATGAGCAGTTCTTC
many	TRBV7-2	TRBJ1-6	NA	CASSLGGRVGSPLHF	TGTGCCAGCAGCTTAGGGGGCAGGGTCGGGTCACCCCTCCACTTT
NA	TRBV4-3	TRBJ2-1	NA	CASRGRFGNEQFF	TGCGCCAGCAGAGGCCGGTTTGGGAATGAGCAGTTCTTC
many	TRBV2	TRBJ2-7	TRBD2	CASSVTSAASSYEQYF	TGTGCCAGCAGTGTGACTAGCGCCGCGAGCTCCTACGAGCAGTACTTC
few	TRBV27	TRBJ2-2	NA	CASSYSTKGSGELFF	TGTGCCAGCAGCTATTCGACCAAGGGGTCGGGGGAGCTGTTTTTT
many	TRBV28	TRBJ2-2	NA	CASSSGKSTGELFF	TGTGCCAGCAGTTCTGGCAAATCCACCGGGGAGCTGTTTTTT
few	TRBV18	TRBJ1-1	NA	CASSPLGDTEAFF	TGTGCCAGCTCACCATTAGGGGACACTGAAGCTTTCTTT
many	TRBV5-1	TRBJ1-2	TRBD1	CASSQARGQRPIYTF	TGCGCCAGCAGCCAAGCCCGGGGACAGAGACCCATCTACACCTTC
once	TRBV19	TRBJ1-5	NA	CASRMDSRNQPQHF	TGTGCCAGCAGAATGGACAGTCGCAATCAGCCCCAGCATTTT
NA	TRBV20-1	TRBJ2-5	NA	CSATKRASVETQYF	TGCAGTGCAACAAAAAGGGCTAGCGTAGAGACCCAGTACTTC
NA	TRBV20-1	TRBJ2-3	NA	CSARQGGPDTQYF	TGCAGTGCTAGACAGGGGGGCCCAGATACGCAGTATTTT
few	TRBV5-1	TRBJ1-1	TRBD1	CASSTNRGDGAFF	TGCGCCAGCAGCACCAACAGGGGGGATGGAGCTTTCTTT
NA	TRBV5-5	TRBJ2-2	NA	CASSLGGGVLAGELFF	TGTGCCAGCAGCTTGGGGGGCGGTGTTTTGGCCGGGGAGCTGTTTTTT
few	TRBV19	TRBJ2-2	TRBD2	CASSISGGSAGELFF	TGTGCCAGTAGTATCTCGGGAGGCTCAGCCGGGGAGCTGTTTTTT
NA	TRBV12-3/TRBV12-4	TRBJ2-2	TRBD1	CASSAGQDSNTGELFF	TGTGCCAGCAGCGCGGGACAGGACTCGAACACCGGGGAGCTGTTTTTT
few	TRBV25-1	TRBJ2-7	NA	CASSIGAQRPYEQYF	TGTGCCAGCTCCATTGGGGCCCAACGCCCCTACGAGCAGTACTTC
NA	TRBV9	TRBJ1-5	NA	CASSGSGDQPQHF	TGTGCCAGCAGTGGCAGCGGGGATCAGCCCCAGCATTTT
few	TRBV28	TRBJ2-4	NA	CASSPPSGLNIQYF	TGTGCCAGCAGTCCCCCGAGTGGTCTTAACATTCAGTACTTC
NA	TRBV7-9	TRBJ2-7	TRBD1	CASSLGYRGENAYEQYF	TGTGCCAGCAGCTTAGGCTACAGGGGTGAGAACGCCTACGAGCAGTACTTC
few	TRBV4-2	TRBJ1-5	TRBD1	CASSQGTGRYSNQPQHF	TGTGCCAGCAGCCAAGGGACAGGGCGATATAGCAATCAGCCCCAGCATTTT
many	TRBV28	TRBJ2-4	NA	CASSPIRGGNIQYF	TGTGCCAGCAGCCCCATCAGGGGGGGAAACATTCAGTACTTC
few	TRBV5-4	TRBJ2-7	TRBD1	CASSTGGTGGEEQYF	TGTGCCAGCAGCACCGGGGGGACAGGGGGTGAAGAGCAGTACTTC
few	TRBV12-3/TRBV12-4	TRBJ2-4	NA	CASSWGTSAKNIQYF	TGTGCCAGCAGTTGGGGGACATCTGCCAAAAACATTCAGTACTTC
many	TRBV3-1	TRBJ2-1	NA	CASSQDRGLNEQFF	TGTGCCAGCAGCCAAGATCGGGGGTTGAATGAGCAGTTCTTC
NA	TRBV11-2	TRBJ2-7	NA	CASSLAPQGLSEQYF	TGTGCCAGCAGCTTAGCGCCCCAGGGTCTGAGCGAGCAGTACTTC
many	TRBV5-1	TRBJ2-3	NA	CASSIQPSTDTQYF	TGCGCCAGCAGCATCCAGCCTAGCACAGATACGCAGTATTTT
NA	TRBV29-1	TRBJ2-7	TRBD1	CSVVVGQGRYEQYF	TGCAGCGTTGTCGTGGGACAGGGTAGGTACGAGCAGTACTTC
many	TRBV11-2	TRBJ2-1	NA	CASSPAVAIGYEQFF	TGTGCCAGCAGCCCGGCGGTAGCAATAGGCTATGAGCAGTTCTTC
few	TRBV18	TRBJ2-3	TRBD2	CASSPKLAGAGADTQYF	TGTGCCAGCTCACCCAAACTAGCGGGAGCTGGTGCAGATACGCAGTATTTT
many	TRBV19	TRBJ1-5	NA	CASSLLRGARGNQPQHF	TGTGCCAGTAGTCTCCTGAGAGGGGCGCGGGGCAATCAGCCCCAGCATTTT
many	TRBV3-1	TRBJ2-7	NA	CASSQDWASYEQYF	TGTGCCAGCAGCCAAGATTGGGCCTCCTACGAGCAGTACTTC
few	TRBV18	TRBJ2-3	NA	CASSPGRGGDTQYF	TGTGCCAGCTCACCGGGCAGGGGTGGAGATACGCAGTATTTT
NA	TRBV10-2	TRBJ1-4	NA	CASSEYRLNEKLFF	TGCGCCAGCAGTGAGTACCGGTTGAATGAAAAACTGTTTTTT
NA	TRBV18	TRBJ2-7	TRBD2	CASGIAGESEQYF	TGTGCCAGCGGGATAGCGGGAGAGAGCGAGCAGTACTTC
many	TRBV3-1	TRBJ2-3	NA	CASSQETSTGTDTQYF	TGTGCCAGCAGCCAAGAAACATCTACGGGCACAGATACGCAGTATTTT
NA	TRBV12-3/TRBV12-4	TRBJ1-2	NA	CASSTGPLGGYTF	TGTGCCAGCAGTACGGGCCCCCTGGGGGGCTACACCTTC